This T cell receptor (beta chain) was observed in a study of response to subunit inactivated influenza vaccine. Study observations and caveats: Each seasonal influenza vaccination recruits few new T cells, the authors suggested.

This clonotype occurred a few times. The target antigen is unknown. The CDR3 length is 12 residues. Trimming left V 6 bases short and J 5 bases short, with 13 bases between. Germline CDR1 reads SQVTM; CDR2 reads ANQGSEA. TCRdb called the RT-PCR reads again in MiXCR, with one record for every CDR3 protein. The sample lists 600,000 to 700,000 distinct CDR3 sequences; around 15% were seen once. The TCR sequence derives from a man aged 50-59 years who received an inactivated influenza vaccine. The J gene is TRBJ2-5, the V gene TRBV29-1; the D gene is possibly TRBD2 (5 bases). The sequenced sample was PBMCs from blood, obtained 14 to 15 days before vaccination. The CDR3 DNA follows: TGCAGCGTCTTGAGTAGCGTCGAGACCCAGTACTTC. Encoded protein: CSVLSSVETQYF.